The 14 T cell receptor beta chains below all came from one sample that was sequenced in a study of regulatory and conventional T cells in RAG deficiency. The assay was immunoSEQ multiplex PCR, and TCRdb's table has in-frame clones only and misses some. The table includes approximately 7,000 clones, about four fifths detected once. This sample was shared with a second study, whose subject was regulatory T cells. From that study: The PCR used 52 TRBV and 13 TRBJ primers.

The sequenced sample consisted of CD8+ T cells sorted from blood. The receptors were gathered from a human donor in good health.

CDR3 bases: TGCGCCAGCAGCCACCCCCGGTCCGGAGGCATGAACACTGAAGCTTTCTTT. As protein: CASSHPRSGGMNTEAFF. V and J are TRBV5-1 and TRBJ1-1; the D is unclear. This CDR3 region has 17 residues. Germline-derived CDR1 and CDR2 are SGHRS and YFSETQ. V was cut by 4 bases and J by 0 bases, with 19 bases left in between.

V gene TRBV5-5 combines with J gene TRBJ2-7; no reliable D call. V lost 2 bases, J lost 7 bases, and 7 bases lay in between. In germline, CDR1 is SGHKS, CDR2 YYEKEE (reference sequence). The CDR3 covers 11 residues. The CDR3 DNA reads as TGTGCCAGCAGCTTTAGGGTTGAGCAGTACTTC. Translating it yields CASSFRVEQYF.

The V call is TRBV2, the J call TRBJ2-6; no clear D gene. The CDR3 length is 15 residues. From germline, CDR1 is SNHLY and CDR2 FYNNEI. Between the trimmed V and J ends, which lost 6 bases and 4 bases, there was a span of 13 bases. CDR3 coding DNA: TGTGCCAGCAGAGTGTCGAGCTCGGGGGCCAACGTCCTGACTTTC. As protein: CASRVSSSGANVLTF.

The gene calls are TRBV2 and TRBJ1-5; 9 nucleotides line up with TRBD1. This CDR3 is built from 17 residues. J was trimmed by 0 bases and V by 4 bases; bases with no gene match: 7. CDR1 and CDR2 from the germline V gene are SNHLY and FYNNEI. CDR3 loop: CASSVRQGEYSNQPQHF. Written as DNA, the CDR3 is TGTGCCAGCAGTGTCCGACAGGGGGAATATAGCAATCAGCCCCAGCATTTT.

The chain couples TRBV7-3 to TRBJ2-1, with D unresolved. This CDR3 contains 15 residues. Germline V gives CDR1 SGHTA, CDR2 FQGTGA. V shed 5 bases and J shed 9 bases, with 20 bases lying between them. CDR3 sequence reads: CASSLLGSSGTEQFF. The CDR3 DNA follows: TGTGCCAGCAGCCTACTTGGCTCTTCCGGCACTGAGCAGTTCTTC.

The chain uses TRBV5-4 and TRBJ2-7; either TRBD1 or TRBD2 may supply D (6 bases each). The V gene lost 0 bases and the J gene lost 6 bases, with 28 bases spanning the gap. Germline assignment: CDR1 SGHNT and CDR2 YYREEE (reference sequence). The CDR3 spans 19 residues. The CDR3 protein is CASSLEGGISGPRRGEQYF. The CDR3 coding sequence is TGTGCCAGCAGCTTGGAAGGGGGGATATCAGGGCCTCGACGTGGCGAGCAGTACTTC.

V usage is TRBV6-5 and J usage is TRBJ1-2, with D tentatively TRBD1 (6 bases). CDR1 and CDR2 (germline): MNHEY, SVGAGI. The CDR3 extends over 14 amino acids. Trimming left V 6 bases short and J 3 bases short, with 14 bases between. The CDR3: CASSSDSSYYGYTF. The CDR3 nucleotides are TGTGCCAGCAGCTCGGACAGCTCTTACTATGGCTACACCTTC.

The CDR3 loop reads CASSYGQDYEQYF. CDR3 coding DNA: TGTGCCAGCAGTTATGGACAGGACTACGAGCAGTACTTC. The genes are TRBV27 and TRBJ2-7; 7 bases fit TRBD1. Germline V gene sequence: CDR1 MNHEY, CDR2 SMNVEV (reference sequence). The CDR3 loop spans 13 amino acids. The J segment lost 3 bases and the V segment lost 4 bases, leaving 3 bases of the junction unmatched.

The chain is built from TRBV5-5 and TRBJ2-3, with 8 positions matching TRBD1. From germline, CDR1 is SGHKS and CDR2 YYEKEE (reference sequence). The CDR3 spans 16 residues. V dropped 2 bases and J dropped 4; count of bases not matched to a gene: 9. The CDR3 DNA reads TGTGCCAGCAGCTTTTATGGACAGGGAAGCTCAGATACGCAGTATTTT. It encodes CASSFYGQGSSDTQYF.

The chain has TRBV19 and TRBJ2-2; D gene ambiguous. Trimming shortened V by 11 bases and J by 7 bases, and 14 bases separated the two germline ends. The CDR3 runs 12 residues. The V gene's germline CDR1 is LNHDA and CDR2 SQIVND (reference sequence). The CDR3 DNA reads TGTGCCGGAATGGGTTTTGGCGGGGAGCTGTTTTTT. Translating gives CAGMGFGGELFF.

Comments on this clone: The junction and the germline gene differ at one end; a read error may be behind it. V and J are TRBV7-7 and TRBJ2-7, with TRBD1 matching over 11 bases. The CDR3 is 15 residues long. Germline CDR1 reads SSHAT; CDR2 reads FNYEAQ (reference sequence). CDR3 residues: CASSLGTGGSYEQYF. As DNA, the CDR3 is TGTGCTAGCAGCTTAGGGACAGGGGGTTCCTACGAGCAGTACTTC.

This chain uses TRBV27 with TRBJ1-1; D is unresolved. Trimming took off 3 bases at V and 4 bases at J, with 9 bases between the two ends. The germline V gene encodes CDR1 MNHEY and CDR2 SMNVEV (reference sequence). The CDR3 is 13 residues long. Written as DNA, the CDR3 is TGTGCCAGCAGTTTGGGCAGAGCCACTGAAGCTTTCTTT. Protein product: CASSLGRATEAFF.

This clone was found once. The genes are TRBV6-5 and TRBJ2-7; 11 nucleotides line up with TRBD1. V lost 5 bases to trimming and J lost 4 bases; unmatched junction nucleotides: 4. Germline CDR1 and CDR2: MNHEY and SVGAGI. The length of the CDR3 is 14 residues. The CDR3 region is CASSEGTGGYEQYF. CDR3 sequence (DNA): TGTGCCAGCAGTGAAGGGACAGGGGGGTACGAGCAGTACTTC.

Remarks on this clone: Within the sample, other DNA sequences also encode this same CDR3. The chain links TRBV30 to TRBJ1-1; no firm D call. Germline V CDR1 and CDR2: GTSNPN, SVGIG (reference sequence). This CDR3 is built from 11 residues. Trimming removed 5 bases at V and 0 bases at J, with 4 bases between. This CDR3 reads CAWVMNTEAFF. The DNA for the CDR3 is TGTGCCTGGGTAATGAACACTGAAGCTTTCTTT.